This is a list of T cell receptor beta chains from one sample in a study of shared clonotypes between healthy human individuals. Generated by immunoSEQ multiplex PCR, the TCRdb table keeps only in-frame clones and is missing some. The sample holds about 1.5 million clones; around 98% are singletons and the top ten take approximately 0.44%. Input material: naive CD4+ T cells sorted from blood. The receptor source for this set is a man aged 30 to 45 in good health. CDR3s include the opening cysteine and the closing phenylalanine or tryptophan. D genes are given only for firm matches. Not all rows give a size; the values are once, few, many and, for expanded clones, a class.

>.|.|TRBJ2-3|TRBV28
CASSPDTDTQYF
TGTGCCAGCAGTCCGGACACAGATACGCAGTATTTT
>.|.|TRBJ1-1|TRBV4-1
CASSQDHLGRRSEAFF
TGCGCCAGCAGCCAAGACCACCTTGGGAGGCGGTCTGAAGCTTTCTTT
>.|.|TRBJ2-7|TRBV7-8
CASSLEGKEQYF
TGTGCCAGCAGCTTAGAAGGGAAGGAGCAGTACTTC
>.|.|TRBJ2-7|TRBV19
CASGVGGYEQYF
TGTGCCAGTGGTGTTGGGGGATACGAGCAGTACTTC
>TRBD2|.|TRBJ2-7|TRBV18
CASSPLEGGDYEQYF
TGTGCCAGCTCACCACTCGAGGGAGGGGACTACGAGCAGTACTTC
>.|.|TRBJ2-7|TRBV15
CATSRNHPDEQYF
TGTGCCACCAGCAGAAACCACCCAGACGAGCAGTACTTC
>.|.|TRBJ1-1|TRBV10-3
CAISKVTDNTEAFF
TGTGCCATCAGTAAAGTGACAGATAACACTGAAGCTTTCTTT
>.|.|TRBJ2-2|TRBV27
CASRYDNRAHTGELFF
TGTGCCAGCAGATACGACAACCGGGCTCACACCGGGGAGCTGTTTTTT
>.|.|TRBJ2-1|TRBV7-2
CASSLAVGGAYNEQFF
TGTGCCAGCAGCTTAGCCGTGGGGGGGGCTTACAATGAGCAGTTCTTC
>.|.|TRBJ2-2|TRBV7-2
CASSSGRFTGELFF
TGTGCCAGCAGCTCGGGCAGGTTTACCGGGGAGCTGTTTTTT
>.|.|TRBJ2-7|TRBV5-1
CASSLSQYEQYF
TGCGCCAGCAGCTTGAGTCAGTACGAGCAGTACTTC
>.|.|TRBJ2-2|TRBV19
CASSIAVTGELFF
TGTGCCAGTAGTATAGCAGTCACCGGGGAGCTGTTTTTT
>TRBD1|.|TRBJ2-7|TRBV18
CASSPRTGHYEQYF
TGTGCCAGCTCACCAAGGACAGGTCATTACGAGCAGTACTTC
>TRBD2|.|TRBJ2-2|TRBV27
CASSSAGLAGNTGELFF
TGTGCCAGCAGTTCAGCGGGACTAGCGGGGAACACCGGGGAGCTGTTTTTT
>.|.|TRBJ2-2|TRBV9
CASSLSSGILTGELFF
TGTGCCAGCAGCCTGTCCTCCGGGATCCTCACCGGGGAGCTGTTTTTT
>.|.|TRBJ2-7|TRBV7-9
CASSSGRYEQYF
TGTGCCAGCAGCTCTGGACGATACGAGCAGTACTTC
>.|.|TRBJ2-7|TRBV28
CASRTAWGEQYF
TGTGCCAGCAGAACCGCCTGGGGGGAGCAGTACTTC
>TRBD2|.|TRBJ2-7|TRBV6-5
CASSYGTSGRHEQYF
TGTGCCAGCAGTTACGGGACTAGCGGGAGACACGAGCAGTACTTC
>TRBD1|.|TRBJ1-5|TRBV10-3
CAIGAGTGRFQPQHF
TGTGCCATCGGGGCGGGGACAGGGCGGTTCCAGCCCCAGCATTTT
>TRBD1|.|TRBJ2-7|TRBV19
CASSITRDRPHEQYF
TGTGCCAGTAGTATCACCCGGGACAGGCCCCACGAGCAGTACTTC
>.|.|TRBJ1-4|TRBV18
CASSPPAEKLFF
TGTGCCAGCTCACCACCGGCAGAAAAACTGTTTTTT
>TRBD1|.|TRBJ2-7|TRBV6-1
CASSETGAMTYEQYF
TGTGCCAGCAGTGAAACAGGGGCTATGACCTACGAGCAGTACTTC
>.|.|TRBJ2-7|TRBV10-3
CAISSWGSEQYF
TGTGCCATCAGCTCCTGGGGAAGCGAGCAGTACTTC
>TRBD1|.|TRBJ1-5|TRBV6-1
CASSAGTGNQPQHF
TGTGCCAGCAGTGCCGGGACAGGGAATCAGCCCCAGCATTTT
>TRBD2|.|TRBJ2-5|TRBV7-7
CASSTLTSEQTQYF
TGTGCCAGCAGCACCTTGACTAGCGAACAGACCCAGTACTTC
>TRBD1|.|TRBJ2-7|TRBV11-2
CASSPRQGLTYEQYF
TGTGCCAGCAGCCCTAGACAGGGGTTAACCTACGAGCAGTACTTC
>.|once|TRBJ2-7|TRBV7-9
CASSLAGGPYEQYF
TGTGCCAGCAGCTTAGCCGGGGGGCCCTACGAGCAGTACTTC
>.|once|TRBJ1-2|TRBV28
CASSLWGSRSEAYGYTF
TGTGCCAGCAGTTTATGGGGGTCGCGGTCGGAGGCCTATGGCTACACCTTC
>.|once|TRBJ1-2|TRBV5-1
CASSSSPTLDGRNGYTF
TGCGCCAGCAGCTCCAGTCCAACCCTGGACGGCAGAAATGGCTACACCTTC
>.|.|TRBJ2-7|TRBV5-1
CASSSRDGTYEQYF
TGCGCCAGCAGCAGCCGGGACGGAACCTACGAGCAGTACTTC
>TRBD2|.|TRBJ2-7|TRBV5-4
CASSPGTSGGRAYEQYF
TGTGCCAGCAGCCCCGGGACTAGCGGGGGTAGGGCCTACGAGCAGTACTTC
>.|.|TRBJ2-1|TRBV6-5
CASSYRGSYNEQFF
TGTGCCAGCAGTTACCGAGGTTCCTACAATGAGCAGTTCTTC
>TRBD1|.|TRBJ2-5|TRBV9
CASSPGGTPRETQYF
TGTGCCAGCAGCCCAGGGGGTACCCCGCGGGAGACCCAGTACTTC
>TRBD1|.|TRBJ2-2|TRBV10-3
CAISESSGGRTGELFF
TGTGCCATCAGTGAGTCCTCAGGGGGCCGGACCGGGGAGCTGTTTTTT
>.|.|TRBJ2-2|TRBV14
CASSQEHGELFF
TGTGCCAGCAGCCAAGAGCACGGGGAGCTGTTTTTT
>TRBD2|.|TRBJ2-3|TRBV10-2
CASSGGRATQYF
TGCGCCAGCAGTGGCGGGAGGGCCACGCAGTATTTT
>.|.|TRBJ2-1|TRBV25-1
CASSESGVGEQFF
TGTGCCAGCAGTGAATCTGGGGTGGGTGAGCAGTTCTTC
>TRBD1|.|TRBJ2-2|TRBV9
CASSMTGAAGELFF
TGTGCCAGCAGTATGACAGGGGCGGCCGGGGAGCTGTTTTTT
>.|.|TRBJ1-1|TRBV6-1
CASSGLGHMNTEAFF
TGTGCCAGCAGTGGCTTAGGACACATGAACACTGAAGCTTTCTTT
>TRBD2|.|TRBJ2-7|TRBV6-1
CASSEFSGRALGYEQYF
TGTGCCAGCAGTGAATTTAGCGGGAGGGCCCTCGGCTACGAGCAGTACTTC
>.|.|TRBJ2-5|TRBV7-9
CASNLASIGTQYF
TGTGCCAGCAACTTAGCCTCGATTGGGACCCAGTACTTC
>.|.|TRBJ2-7|TRBV2
CASSEGHLGGYEQYF
TGTGCCAGCAGTGAAGGACATCTGGGGGGCTACGAGCAGTACTTC
>.|once|TRBJ2-7|TRBV6-1
CASRYGSYEQYF
TGTGCCAGCAGATACGGGTCCTACGAGCAGTACTTC
>.|.|TRBJ1-5|TRBV5-6
CASSADLGQPQHF
TGTGCCAGCAGCGCCGATCTGGGTCAGCCCCAGCATTTT
>.|.|TRBJ2-1|TRBV27
CASSLLQGGEQFF
TGTGCCAGCAGCCTCCTCCAGGGTGGAGAGCAGTTCTTC